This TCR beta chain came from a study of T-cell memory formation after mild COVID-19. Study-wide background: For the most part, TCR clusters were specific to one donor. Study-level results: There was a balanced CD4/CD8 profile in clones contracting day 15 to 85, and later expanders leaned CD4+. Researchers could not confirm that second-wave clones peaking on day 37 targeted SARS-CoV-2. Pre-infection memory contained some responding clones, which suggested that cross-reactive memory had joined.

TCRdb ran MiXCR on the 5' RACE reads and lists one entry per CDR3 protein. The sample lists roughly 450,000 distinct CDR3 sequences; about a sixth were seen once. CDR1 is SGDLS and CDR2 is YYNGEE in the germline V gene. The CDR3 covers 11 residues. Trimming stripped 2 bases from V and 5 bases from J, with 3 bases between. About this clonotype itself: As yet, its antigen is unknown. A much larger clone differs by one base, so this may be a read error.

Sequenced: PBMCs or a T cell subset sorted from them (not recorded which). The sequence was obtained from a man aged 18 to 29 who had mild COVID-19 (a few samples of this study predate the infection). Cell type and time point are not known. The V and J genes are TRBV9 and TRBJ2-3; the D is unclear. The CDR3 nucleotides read TGTGCCAGCAGCGTGGAAGATACGCAGTATTTT. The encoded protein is CASSVEDTQYF.